This T cell receptor beta chain was profiled in a study of T-cell memory formation after mild COVID-19 listed by TCRdb under 2021. A note on the overall study: TCR sequence clusters from the two donors were largely donor specific. T-cell clones expanding and contracting after mild COVID-19 in a couple of donors were tracked by longitudinal TCRalpha and TCRbeta repertoire sequencing. The cohort comprised two young, previously healthy adult volunteers, one female and one male.

Beyond this particular receptor, the publication reports: Clones that contracted from day 15 to 85 showed balanced CD4/CD8 phenotypes, whereas a second wave of clones that expanded from day 15 to 37 leaned towards CD4+. Contracting CD4+ clones turned up mainly in the CM and EM memory subsets, whereas EMRA was where CD8+ clones were enriched. Whether the second-wave clones peaking on day 37 were SARS-CoV-2 specific was not confirmed. Some responding clones were detected in pre-infection memory, suggesting pre-existing cross-reactive memory T cells joined the SARS-CoV-2 response. The study included only a couple of mild cases, and larger cohorts that include severe cases with pre-infection samples were judged to be necessary.

On this clonotype itself: The antigen it binds to is not known. No much larger clonotype is one base removed from it; base qualities were not supplied.

Via the germline V gene (reference sequence), CDR1 is SEHNR and CDR2 FQNEAQ. The germline ends are 10 bases apart after V is trimmed by 0 bases and J by 10 bases. From the cysteine through the phenylalanine, the CDR3 covers 14 amino acids. Here the CDR3 DNA is all that survives: 42 bases in frame from base 1. The run used an Illumina NovaSeq 6000. Using 5'RACE with constant-segment primers, TCRalpha and TCRbeta cDNA libraries were constructed, with sample barcodes and unique molecular identifiers added in the process. Trizol reagent was used to extract RNA from every sample. Libraries were amplified in two PCR steps, with a second sample barcode and Illumina TruSeq adapters added in the second step. Libraries were sequenced on an Illumina NovaSeq with 2 x 150 bp paired-end reads. The source study handled its data this way. Demultiplexing of reads and collapsing into UMI-guided consensus sequences were performed with migec v1.2.7. Using mixcr v2.1.11, the UMI consensuses were aligned to TRA and TRB V and J templates and assembled into clonotypes. A clonotype was counted as expanded or contracted only if both edgeR and NoisET called the change significant, with noise models trained on biological replicates. For edgeR calls, a false discovery rate-adjusted p below 0.01 and a log2 fold-change threshold of 1 were applied. As an exploratory analysis of dynamics, PCA with hierarchical clustering was applied to max-normalized trajectories of the 1000 most abundant clonotypes. Separately sequenced CD4+ and CD8+ repertoires were used to assign the CD4 or CD8 phenotype of responding clones. The public reads were quality trimmed at Q25 with fastp and then assembled into clones with MiXCR by TCRdb, keeping productive beta chains. Every entry covers one CDR3 protein and lists the most common genes and DNA from its rows. Here the V and J calls rest on TCRdb's processing, not on the authors' analysis. Within this sample are tens of thousands of distinct CDR3 sequences, with 7% to 9.5% of them counted one time only. The ten biggest clones cover roughly 29% of the sample.

Ficoll-Paque density gradient centrifugation was the method used to isolate PBMCs. This TCR came from a man aged 18 to 29 who had mild COVID-19 (a few samples of this study predate the infection). The sample titles of this study are shuffled in the database, so cell type and time point are left out; the donor was told from shared clones. Specimen: PBMCs or a T cell subset sorted from them (not recorded which). Rearrangement joined TRBV7-9 to TRBJ1-6; the D gene is possibly TRBD1, with 5 bases matching. The encoded CDR3 is CASSLAQGWSPLHF. The nucleotide sequence is TGTGCCAGCAGCTTAGCGCAGGGATGGTCACCCCTCCACTTT.